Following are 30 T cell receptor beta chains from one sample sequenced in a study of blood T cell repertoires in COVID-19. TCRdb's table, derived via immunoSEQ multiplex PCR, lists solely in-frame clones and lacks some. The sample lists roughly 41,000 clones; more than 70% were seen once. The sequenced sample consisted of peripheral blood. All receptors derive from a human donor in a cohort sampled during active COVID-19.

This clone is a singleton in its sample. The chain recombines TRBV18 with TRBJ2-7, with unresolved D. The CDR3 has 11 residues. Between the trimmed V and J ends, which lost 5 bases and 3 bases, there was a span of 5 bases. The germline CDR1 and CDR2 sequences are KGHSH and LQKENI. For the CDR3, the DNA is TGTGCCAGCTCATTAGACTACGAGCAGTACTTC. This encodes CASSLDYEQYF.

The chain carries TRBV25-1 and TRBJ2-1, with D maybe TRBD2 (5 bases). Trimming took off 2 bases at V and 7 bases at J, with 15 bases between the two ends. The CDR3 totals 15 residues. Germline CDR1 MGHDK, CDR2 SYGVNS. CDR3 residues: CASSEVVGVRNEQFF. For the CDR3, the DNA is TGTGCCAGCAGTGAAGTGGTGGGAGTGAGGAATGAGCAGTTCTTC.

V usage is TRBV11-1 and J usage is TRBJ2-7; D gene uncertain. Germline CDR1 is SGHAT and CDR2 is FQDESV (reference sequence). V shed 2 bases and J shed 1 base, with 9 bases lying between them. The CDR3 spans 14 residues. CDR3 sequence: CASSLTTRSYEQYF. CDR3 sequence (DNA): TGTGCCAGCAGCTTAACGACTCGATCCTACGAGCAGTACTTC.

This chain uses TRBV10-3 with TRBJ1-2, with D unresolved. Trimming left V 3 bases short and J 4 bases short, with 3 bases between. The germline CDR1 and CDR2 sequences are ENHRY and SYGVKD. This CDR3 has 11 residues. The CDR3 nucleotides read TGTGCCATCAGTGACGGCTATGGCTACACCTTC. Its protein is CAISDGYGYTF.

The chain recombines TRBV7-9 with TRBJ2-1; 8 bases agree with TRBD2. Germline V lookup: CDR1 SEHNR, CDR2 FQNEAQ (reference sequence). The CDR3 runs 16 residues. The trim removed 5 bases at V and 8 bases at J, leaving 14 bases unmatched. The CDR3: CASSPPTSGPADEQFF. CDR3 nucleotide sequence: TGTGCCAGCAGCCCCCCTACTAGCGGACCTGCCGATGAGCAGTTCTTC.

The CDR3 coding sequence is TGTGCCAGCTCCCAACAGGGGGTAAGGAACATTCAGTACTTC. Translation gives CASSQQGVRNIQYF. The J gene is TRBJ2-4, the V gene TRBV18, with 8 bases fitting TRBD1. There are 14 residues in the CDR3. Looked up from germline, CDR1 is KGHSH and CDR2 is LQKENI. The J segment lost 7 bases and the V segment lost 6 bases, leaving 8 bases of the junction unmatched. Supplemented by reference TRBV18 and TRBJ2-4, the full variable domain reads NAGVMQNPRHLVRRRGQEARLRCSPMKGHSHVYWYRQLPEEGLKFMVYLQKENIIDESGMPKERFSAEFPKEGPSILRIQQVVRGDSAAYFCASSQQGVRNIQYFGAGTRLSVL.

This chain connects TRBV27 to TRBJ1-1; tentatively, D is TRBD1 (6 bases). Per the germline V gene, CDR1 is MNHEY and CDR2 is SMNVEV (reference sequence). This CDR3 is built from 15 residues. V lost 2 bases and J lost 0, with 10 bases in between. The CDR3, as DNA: TGTGCCAGCAGTTTACTCGGGGACATGAACACTGAAGCTTTCTTT. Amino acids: CASSLLGDMNTEAFF.

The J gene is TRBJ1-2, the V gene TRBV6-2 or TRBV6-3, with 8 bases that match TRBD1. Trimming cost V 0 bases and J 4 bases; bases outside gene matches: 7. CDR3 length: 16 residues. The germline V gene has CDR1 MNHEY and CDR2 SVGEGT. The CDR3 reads CASSYSKRDRTYGYTF. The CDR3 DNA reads TGTGCCAGCAGTTACTCGAAAAGGGACAGGACCTATGGCTACACCTTC.

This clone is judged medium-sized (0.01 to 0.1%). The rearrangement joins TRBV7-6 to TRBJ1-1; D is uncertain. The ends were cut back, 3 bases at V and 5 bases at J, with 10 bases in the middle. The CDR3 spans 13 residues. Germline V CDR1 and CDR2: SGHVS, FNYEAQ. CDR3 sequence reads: CASSFNTGTEAFF. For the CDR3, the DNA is TGTGCCAGCAGCTTTAACACGGGTACTGAAGCTTTCTTT.

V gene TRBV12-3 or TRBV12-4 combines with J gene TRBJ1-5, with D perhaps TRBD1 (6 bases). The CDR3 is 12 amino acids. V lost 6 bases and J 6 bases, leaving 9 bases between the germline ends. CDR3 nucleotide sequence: TGTGCCAGCAGGGACAGCGTTCAGCCCCAGCATTTT. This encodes CASRDSVQPQHF.

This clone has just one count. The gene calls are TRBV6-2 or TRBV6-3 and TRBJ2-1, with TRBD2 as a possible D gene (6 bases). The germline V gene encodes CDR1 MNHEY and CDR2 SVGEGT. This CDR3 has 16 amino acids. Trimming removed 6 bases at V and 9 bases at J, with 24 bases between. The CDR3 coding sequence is TGTGCCAGCAGCCCCGTGAGCGGGCCCCCCGCATTTGAGCAGTTCTTC. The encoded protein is CASSPVSGPPAFEQFF.

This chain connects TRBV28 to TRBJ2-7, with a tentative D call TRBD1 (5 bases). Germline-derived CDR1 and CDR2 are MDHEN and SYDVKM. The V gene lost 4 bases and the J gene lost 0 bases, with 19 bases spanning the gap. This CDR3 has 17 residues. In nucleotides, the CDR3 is TGTGCCAGCAGTTCCTCCCCGACAGTCTCGAACTCCTACGAGCAGTACTTC. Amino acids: CASSSSPTVSNSYEQYF.

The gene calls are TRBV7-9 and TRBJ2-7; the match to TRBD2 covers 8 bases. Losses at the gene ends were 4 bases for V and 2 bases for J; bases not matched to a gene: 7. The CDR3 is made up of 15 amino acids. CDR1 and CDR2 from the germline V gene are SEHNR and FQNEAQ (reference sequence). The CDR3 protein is CASSSRAGDPYEQYF. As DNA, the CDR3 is TGTGCCAGCAGCTCCCGAGCGGGAGACCCCTACGAGCAGTACTTC.

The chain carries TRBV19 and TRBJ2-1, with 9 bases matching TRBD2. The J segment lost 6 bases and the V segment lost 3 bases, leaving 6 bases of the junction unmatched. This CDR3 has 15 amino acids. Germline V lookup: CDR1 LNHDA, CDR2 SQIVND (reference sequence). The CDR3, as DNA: TGTGCCAGTAGTATTGCTAGCGGGGTAAGCAATGAGCAGTTCTTC. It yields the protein CASSIASGVSNEQFF.

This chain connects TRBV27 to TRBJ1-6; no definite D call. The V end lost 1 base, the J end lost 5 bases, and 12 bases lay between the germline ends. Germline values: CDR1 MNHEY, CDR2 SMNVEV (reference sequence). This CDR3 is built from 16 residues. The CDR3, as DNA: TGTGCCAGCAGTTTATTGTCCCTCCCTAATAATTCACCCCTCCACTTT. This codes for CASSLLSLPNNSPLHF.

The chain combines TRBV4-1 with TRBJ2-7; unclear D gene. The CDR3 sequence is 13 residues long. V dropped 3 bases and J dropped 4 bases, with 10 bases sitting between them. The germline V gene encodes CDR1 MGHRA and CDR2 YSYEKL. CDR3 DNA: TGCGCCAGCAGCCATGAACTATCGTACGAGCAGTACTTC. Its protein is CASSHELSYEQYF.

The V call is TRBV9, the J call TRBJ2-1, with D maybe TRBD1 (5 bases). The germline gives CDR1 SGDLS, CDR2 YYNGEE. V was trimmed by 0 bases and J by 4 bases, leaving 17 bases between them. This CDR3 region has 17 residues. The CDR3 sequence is CASSVDYIRVGYNEQFF. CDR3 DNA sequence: TGTGCCAGCAGCGTAGACTATATCAGGGTCGGTTACAATGAGCAGTTCTTC.

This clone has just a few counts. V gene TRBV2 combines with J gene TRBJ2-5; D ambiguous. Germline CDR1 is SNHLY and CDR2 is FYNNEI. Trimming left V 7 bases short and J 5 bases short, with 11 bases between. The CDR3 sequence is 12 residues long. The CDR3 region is CASTSLLETQYF. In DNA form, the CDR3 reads TGTGCCAGCACCTCCCTTTTGGAGACCCAGTACTTC.

CDR3 sequence: CASSYEGLAGTGELFF. The CDR3 coding sequence is TGTGCCAGCAGTTACGAAGGACTAGCGGGAACCGGGGAGCTGTTTTTT. V and J are TRBV6-5 and TRBJ2-2; TRBD2 matches at 12 bases. Per the germline V gene, CDR1 is MNHEY and CDR2 is SVGAGI. Unmatched junction bases numbered 3, after V lost 2 bases and J lost 5 bases. CDR3 length: 16 residues.

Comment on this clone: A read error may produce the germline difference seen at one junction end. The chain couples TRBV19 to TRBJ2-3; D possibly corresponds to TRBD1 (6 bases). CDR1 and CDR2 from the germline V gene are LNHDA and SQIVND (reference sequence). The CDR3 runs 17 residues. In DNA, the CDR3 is TGTGCCAGTAGTATGGGTAGTCAGGGGATGCGCACGGATACGCAGTATTTT. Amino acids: CASSMGSQGMRTDTQYF.

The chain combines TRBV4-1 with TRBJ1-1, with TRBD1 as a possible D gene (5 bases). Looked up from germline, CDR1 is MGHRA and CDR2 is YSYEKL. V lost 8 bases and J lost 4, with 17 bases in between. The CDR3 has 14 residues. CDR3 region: CASRILTGGTEAFF. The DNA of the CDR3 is TGCGCCAGCCGTATCTTAACGGGGGGCACTGAAGCTTTCTTT.

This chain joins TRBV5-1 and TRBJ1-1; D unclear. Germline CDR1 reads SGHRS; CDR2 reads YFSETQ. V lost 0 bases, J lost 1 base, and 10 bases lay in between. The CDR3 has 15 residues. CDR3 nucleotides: TGCGCCAGCAGCTTGGATGGGGAGGGGAACACTGAAGCTTTCTTT. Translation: CASSLDGEGNTEAFF.

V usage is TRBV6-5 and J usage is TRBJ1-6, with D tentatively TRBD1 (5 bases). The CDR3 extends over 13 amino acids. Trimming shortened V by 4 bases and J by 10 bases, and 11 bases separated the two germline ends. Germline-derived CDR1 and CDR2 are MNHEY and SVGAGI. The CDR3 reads CASSSAGQSPLHF. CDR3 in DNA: TGTGCCAGCAGTTCAGCGGGGCAATCACCCCTCCACTTT.

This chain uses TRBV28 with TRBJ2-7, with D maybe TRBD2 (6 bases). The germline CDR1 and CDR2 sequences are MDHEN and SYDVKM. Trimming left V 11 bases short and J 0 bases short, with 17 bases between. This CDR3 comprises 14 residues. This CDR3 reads CAAKGLFSSYEQYF. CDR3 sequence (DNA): TGTGCCGCCAAGGGACTGTTTAGCTCCTACGAGCAGTACTTC.

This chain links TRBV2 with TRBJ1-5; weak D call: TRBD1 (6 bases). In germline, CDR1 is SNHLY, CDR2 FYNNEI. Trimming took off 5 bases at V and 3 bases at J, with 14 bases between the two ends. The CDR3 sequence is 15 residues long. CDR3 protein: CASSKDGTYNQPQHF. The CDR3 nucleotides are TGTGCCAGCAGTAAGGACGGGACATACAATCAGCCCCAGCATTTT.

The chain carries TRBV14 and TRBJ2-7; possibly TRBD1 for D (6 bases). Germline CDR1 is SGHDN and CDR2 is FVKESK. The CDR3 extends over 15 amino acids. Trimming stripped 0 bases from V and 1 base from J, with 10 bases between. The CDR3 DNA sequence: TGTGCCAGCAGCCAAGAGACAGGTTCTTCCTACGAGCAGTACTTC. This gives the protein CASSQETGSSYEQYF.

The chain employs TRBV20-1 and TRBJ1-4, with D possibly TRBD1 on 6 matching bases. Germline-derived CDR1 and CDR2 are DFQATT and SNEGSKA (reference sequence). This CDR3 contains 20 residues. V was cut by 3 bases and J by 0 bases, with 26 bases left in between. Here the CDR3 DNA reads TGCAGTGCTAGTTTCCGGCACTTGGACAGTCGACATGCAACTAATGAAAAACTGTTTTTT. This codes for CSASFRHLDSRHATNEKLFF.

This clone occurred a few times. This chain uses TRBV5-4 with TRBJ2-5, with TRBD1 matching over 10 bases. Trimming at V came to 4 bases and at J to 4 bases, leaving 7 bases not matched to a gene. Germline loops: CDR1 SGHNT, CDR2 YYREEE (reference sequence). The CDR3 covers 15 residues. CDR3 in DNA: TGTGCCAGCAGCGGCGGACAGGGGGGAAGAGAGACCCAGTACTTC. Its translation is CASSGGQGGRETQYF.

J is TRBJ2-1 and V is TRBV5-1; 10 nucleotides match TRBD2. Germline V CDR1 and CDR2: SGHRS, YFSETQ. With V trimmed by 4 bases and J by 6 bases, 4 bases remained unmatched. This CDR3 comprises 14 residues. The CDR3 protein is CASSPRTSGNEQFF. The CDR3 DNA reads TGCGCCAGCAGCCCCAGGACTAGCGGCAATGAGCAGTTCTTC. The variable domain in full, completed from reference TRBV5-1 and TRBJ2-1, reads KAGVTQTPRYLIKTRGQQVTLSCSPISGHRSVSWYQQTPGQGLQFLFEYFSETQRNKGNFPGRFSGRQFSNSRSEMNVSTLELGDSALYLCASSPRTSGNEQFFGPGTRLTVL.

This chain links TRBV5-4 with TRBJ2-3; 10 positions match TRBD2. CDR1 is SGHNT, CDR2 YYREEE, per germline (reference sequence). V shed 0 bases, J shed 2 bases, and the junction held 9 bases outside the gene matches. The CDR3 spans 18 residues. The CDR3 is CASSLVLAGDLITDTQYF. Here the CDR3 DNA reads TGTGCCAGCAGCTTGGTGCTAGCGGGAGATCTAATCACAGATACGCAGTATTTT.